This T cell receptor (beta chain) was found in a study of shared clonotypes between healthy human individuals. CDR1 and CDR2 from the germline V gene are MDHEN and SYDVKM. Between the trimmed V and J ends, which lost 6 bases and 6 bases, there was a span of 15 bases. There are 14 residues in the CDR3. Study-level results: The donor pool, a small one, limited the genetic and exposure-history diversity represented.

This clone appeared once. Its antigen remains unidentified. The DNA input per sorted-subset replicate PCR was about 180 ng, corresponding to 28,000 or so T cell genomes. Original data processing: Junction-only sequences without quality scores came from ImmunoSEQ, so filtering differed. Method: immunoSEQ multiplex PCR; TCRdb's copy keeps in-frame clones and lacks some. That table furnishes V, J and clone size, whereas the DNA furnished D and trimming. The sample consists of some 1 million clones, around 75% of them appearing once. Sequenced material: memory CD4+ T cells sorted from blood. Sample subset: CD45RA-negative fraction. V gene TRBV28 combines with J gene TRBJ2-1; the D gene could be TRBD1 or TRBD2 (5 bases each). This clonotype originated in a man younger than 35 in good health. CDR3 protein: CASRHGDRSNEQFF. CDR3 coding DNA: TGTGCCAGCAGGCACGGGGACCGAAGCAATGAGCAGTTCTTC.